This TCR beta chain derives from a study of regulatory T cells in long-lasting Graves disease (dated by TCRdb to about 2021). Some background on the complete study: To count as having persistent Graves' disease, a patient had to have received antithyroid drug treatment for over 5 years with TSH receptor autoantibodies remaining persistently positive. This study used TCR sequencing and RNA sequencing of peripheral blood to compare persistent Graves' disease patients against newly diagnosed Graves' disease patients. The study took place in China and was registered as a clinical trial. TCR sequencing covered around 13 persistent and 20 newly diagnosed Graves' disease patients, some 33 samples in total. Antithyroid drugs had been taken for approximately 10 years on average by persistent Graves' disease patients in the clinical cohort. The research as a whole found: The small sample size was acknowledged by the authors as a limitation that may reduce accuracy. Preferential use of TRBV28, TRBJ1-2 and TRBJ2-5 was observed in persistent disease, whereas TRBV20-1 and TRBJ2-1 were favored in newly diagnosed disease. Only the TCR beta chain was sequenced and analyzed. Because the primary lesion, thyroid tissue, could not be accessed, the study looked at peripheral blood alone. Persistent Graves' disease patients showed lower TCR Shannon entropy and fewer highly expanded clones than newly diagnosed patients, suggesting clonal expansion. Persistent patients shared more public clonotypes among themselves (fewer than 3,000) than newly diagnosed patients did (roughly 910).

This clonotype was detected ten times or more. Its target antigen remains unknown. One base away there is no much larger clone; base qualities are not given. The method was multiplex PCR. The data were produced on an Illumina HiSeq 4000. TCR beta libraries were built with iRepertoire HTBI primers and Arm-PCR amplification of CDR3 regions. PCR products were gel purified before sequencing. The study's processing was this. Gene usage analysis of CDR3 amino acid clonotypes used the 60 to 80 TRBV and about 13 TRBJ segments found across samples. COPE and FqMerger were used to merge the filtered high-quality paired reads into contigs. BLAST was used to align contigs to IMGT TRBV, TRBD and TRBJ reference genes, and CDR3 was defined according to IMGT. Any clonotype with a frequency above 0.1% was counted as a highly expanded clone. Repertoire diversity was measured by Shannon entropy, and V-J evenness by the Gini coefficient. A clonotype was considered public if more than one individual shared it. TCRdb's own reprocessing of the public reads used fastp at Q25 and MiXCR and kept productive beta chains. Under each unique CDR3 protein, matching rows form one entry showing the most common genes and DNA. Clone size and V and J calls follow TCRdb, not the original study. The sample records about 660,000 distinct CDR3 sequences, about 32% of which are singletons. The ten largest make up 35% to 55% of the sample.

The sample's time point label, decoded: persistent/refractory GD, antithyroid drugs over 5 years with positive TRAb. For both TCR sequencing and RNA sequencing, RNA was extracted from PBMCs using TRIzol. The diagnosis of Graves' disease followed American Thyroid Association guidelines. Recruitment of patients was carried out at an endocrinology department in Xi'an, China. Each patient gave approximately 8.8 milliliters of peripheral blood, collected in an EDTA anticoagulant tube. PBMCs were isolated by Ficoll Paque Plus density gradient separation without further T cell sorting. RNA quality was checked with an Agilent 2100 Bioanalyzer and agarose gel, and concentration with a NanoDrop 2000. A distance of 21 bases separates the germline ends of V and J, which lose 7 bases and 6 bases respectively. The germline V gene provides CDR1 MNHNS and CDR2 SASEGT. The CDR3 contains 15 residues, cysteine and phenylalanine counted. Just the 45-base CDR3 DNA is kept, in frame starting at base 1.

Specimen: peripheral blood mononuclear cells (PBMCs), collected when the disease was refractory, from a patient treated with antithyroid drugs. The chain employs TRBV6-1 and TRBJ1-2; TRBD1 could be the D gene, as 6 bases match. This TCR derives from a female donor with Graves disease. The nucleotide sequence reads as follows: TGTGCCAGCACCAACGATGACAGGCGCAGGAATGGCTACACCTTC. This codes for CASTNDDRRRNGYTF.